This TCR beta chain comes out of a study of spatial heterogeneity in lung cancer. Study-level findings and limits: In tumor T cells, estimated coverage reached roughly 7% for alpha chains and approximately 13% for beta chains. The study found that expanded intratumoral alpha and beta TCR counts tracked tumor mutation counts.

With 5 bases removed from V and 1 base from J, the gap between germline ends came to 15 bases. CDR1 is DFQATT, CDR2 SNEGSKA, per germline (reference sequence). The CDR3 spans 14 residues. Documented time point: sample taken at primary tumor resection. Without sorting, whole RNA was sequenced from tumor, nontumor lung or frozen PBMC. MiXCR was run by TCRdb on the 5' RACE reads, yielding one entry per CDR3 protein. The sample lists 7,000 to 8,500 distinct CDR3 sequences, around an eighth seen once, with roughly 11% in the top ten. A word on this clonotype: Its cognate antigen is unknown. Little can be read into the size of this beta chain, an off-target read in a library designed for alpha chains.

The rearrangement uses TRBV20-1 and TRBJ2-7; D perhaps matches TRBD1 (6 bases). Specimen: lung tumor tissue, collected at surgery. The TCR comes from a male donor with early-stage non-small cell lung cancer. The CDR3 loop is CSAQGDTSSYEQYF. The DNA for the CDR3 is TGCAGTGCTCAAGGGGACACCTCGTCCTACGAGCAGTACTTC.